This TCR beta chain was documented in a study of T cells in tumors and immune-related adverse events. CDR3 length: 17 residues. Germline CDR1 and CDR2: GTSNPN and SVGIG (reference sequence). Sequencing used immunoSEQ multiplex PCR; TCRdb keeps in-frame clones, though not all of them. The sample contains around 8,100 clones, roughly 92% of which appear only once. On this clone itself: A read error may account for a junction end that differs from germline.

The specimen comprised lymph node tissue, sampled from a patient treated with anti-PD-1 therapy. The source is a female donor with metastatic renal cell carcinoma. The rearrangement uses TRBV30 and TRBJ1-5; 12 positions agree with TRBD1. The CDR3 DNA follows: TGTGCCTGGAGTAGGGACAGGGGGCCCTATAGCGATCAGCCCCAGCATTTT. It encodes CAWSRDRGPYSDQPQHF.